The next 9 T cell receptor beta chains were all read from a single sample in a study of tissue T cells after allogeneic stem cell transplantation. The repertoire was sequenced with immunoSEQ multiplex PCR; TCRdb's copy has only in-frame clones and lacks some. The sample gives almost 7,000 clones, approximately 34% of which show up once; 6.3% is in the top ten. This sample's time point: mouse harvest day 14 after allogeneic transplant. The graft held 10^6 splenic CD5+ T cells and 10^7 T-cell-depleted bone marrow cells. Sequenced material: skin. These receptors all stem from a female BALB/c mouse given C57BL/6 T cells with graft-versus-host disease after an allogeneic hematopoietic cell transplant.

This clone is classed as medium-sized. Each gene name is a mouse one. The read terminates 1 residue ahead of where the CDR3 ends, so the germline J gene completes it. Other DNA sequences in this specimen translate into the identical CDR3. V is TRBV26 and J is TRBJ1-1, with TRBD1 matching over 7 bases. CDR3 length: 14 residues. Germline CDR1 is KGHPV and CDR2 is FQNQEV (reference sequence). V lost 2 bases and J lost 0; bases outside the gene matches: 0. The CDR3 sequence is CASSLGTANTEVFF. CDR3 DNA (partial): TGTGCCAGCAGTCTGGGGACAGCAAACACAGAAGTCTTC.

Concerning this clone: Each gene name is a mouse one. The sequence runs out 1 residue before the end of the CDR3; the remainder is reconstructed from the germline J gene. The chain recombines TRBV2 with TRBJ2-5; 14 bases agree with TRBD2. Germline V lookup: CDR1 LGHNA, CDR2 YSYQKL. The ends lost 3 bases at V and 3 bases at J; junction bases unmatched: 5. This CDR3 is 17 amino acids long. The sequenced CDR3 bases are TGTGCCAGCAGCCAGCCGGGACTGGGGGGGCTTCAAGACACCCAGTAC. It is translated as CASSQPGLGGLQDTQY. The CDR3 in full is CASSQPGLGGLQDTQYF.

In its sample, this clone was seen once. Germline and genes here are mouse. The read stops 1 residue short of the end of the CDR3; the missing end is completed from the germline J gene. The chain recombines TRBV12-1 with TRBJ2-3; D gene ambiguous. The CDR3 contains 13 residues. Germline loops: CDR1 SGHSN, CDR2 HYEKVE. Trimming removed 0 bases at V and 0 bases at J, with 3 bases between. CDR3 DNA, as far as it was read: TGTGCCAGCTCTCTCAGGAGTGCAGAAACGCTGTAT. It translates to CASSLRSAETLY. The entire CDR3 protein reads CASSLRSAETLYF.

Concerning this clone itself: Gene names are mouse gene names. The CDR3 end falls 1 residue outside the read, so it is completed with the germline J gene. The chain uses TRBV16 and TRBJ2-7; D possibly corresponds to TRBD1 (6 bases). Germline assignment: CDR1 SGHSA and CDR2 FRNQAP. V shed 4 bases and J shed 0 bases, with 10 bases lying between them. The CDR3 runs 14 residues. The CDR3 reads CASSSGHPSYEQYF. CDR3 DNA, as far as it was read: TGTGCAAGCAGCTCGGGACACCCCTCCTATGAACAGTAC.

Comment on this clone: The genes are named according to mouse. The read finishes 1 residue shy of the CDR3 end, and the germline J gene is used to complete it. The chain employs TRBV5 and TRBJ2-7, with D unresolved. Germline CDR1 reads LGHNA; CDR2 reads YNLKQL (reference sequence). This CDR3 contains 11 residues. Trimming removed 1 base at V and 7 bases at J, with 5 bases between. The DNA read from the CDR3 is TGTGCCAGCAGCCAAGGGTGGGAACAGTAC. It translates to CASSQGWEQY. The whole CDR3 sequence reads CASSQGWEQYF.

Turning to this clone: Gene labels here are mouse ones. The sequenced CDR3 bases are TGTGCCAGCTCTCTGGACAAAAACACCTTGTAC. Protein: CASSLDKNTLY. The full CDR3 is CASSLDKNTLYF. The chain has TRBV12-1 and TRBJ2-4, with a possible D match to TRBD1 (5 bases). The read ends 1 residue early relative to the CDR3; the germline J gene fills the gap. The germline V and J ends were trimmed by 1 base and 4 bases, with 5 bases remaining between them. The CDR3 is 12 residues long. Germline CDR1 SGHSN, CDR2 HYEKVE. The complete variable domain, with remaining parts taken from reference TRBV12-1 and TRBJ2-4, reads DSGVVQSPRHIIKEKGGRSVLTCIPISGHSNVVWYQQTLGKELKFLIQHYEKVERDKGFLPSRFSVQQFDDYHSEMNMSALELEDSAMYFCASSLDKNTLYFGAGTRLSVL.

Regarding this clone: These gene names are mouse names. The CDR3 reads CASSSDIYEQYF. The CDR3 bases that were read are TGTGCCAGCAGTTCCGACATCTATGAACAGTAC. The V gene is TRBV15, the J gene TRBJ2-7, with D hard to call. Read sequence stops 1 residue before the CDR3 end, and the germline J gene provides the missing end. V dropped 4 bases and J dropped 3 bases, with 7 bases sitting between them. The germline gives CDR1 SGHND, CDR2 FRSKSL. The length of the CDR3 is 12 residues.

Within the sample, this clone is medium-sized (0.01 to 0.1%). Each gene name is a mouse one. The sequence runs out 1 residue before the end of the CDR3; the remainder is reconstructed from the germline J gene. The chain is built from TRBV16 and TRBJ1-2, with D maybe TRBD1 (6 bases). CDR1 is SGHSA, CDR2 FRNQAP, per germline. The length of the CDR3 is 14 residues. The germline V and J ends were trimmed by 5 bases and 0 bases, with 10 bases remaining between them. Incomplete CDR3 DNA: TGTGCAAGCAGCCCCGGGACACCAAACTCCGACTACACC. Translated, it gives CASSPGTPNSDYT. The complete CDR3 protein is CASSPGTPNSDYTF.

Points on this clone: The genes are named according to mouse. The CDR3 goes on 1 residue after the read ends, and that part is filled in from the germline J gene. The rearrangement links TRBV13-1 to TRBJ1-3; 8 nucleotides agree with TRBD1. The CDR3 has 16 amino acids. V gave up 1 base and J gave up 0 bases; unmatched junction bases: 3. CDR1 and CDR2 from the germline V gene are NSHNY and SYGAGN. Partial CDR3 DNA: TGTGCCAGCAGTGATCGGGACAGGCCTTCTGGAAATACGCTCTAT. This translates into CASSDRDRPSGNTLY. The full CDR3 protein reads CASSDRDRPSGNTLYF.